This passage covers 27 T cell receptor beta chains from one sample sequenced in a study of shared clonotypes between healthy human individuals. Sequenced by immunoSEQ multiplex PCR; TCRdb stores in-frame clones only, minus some. The sample includes fewer than 600,000 clones, around 77% seen only once; the top ten take 9.5% to 15%. Sequencing input: PBMCs. All receptors come from a woman aged 40 to 55 in good health. Some clones in this sample may be carry-over from other donors' samples.

This chain links TRBV5-5 with TRBJ2-5; weak D call: TRBD1 (6 bases). The CDR3 contains 14 residues. V lost 1 base, J lost 1 base, and 8 bases lay in between. Per the germline V gene, CDR1 is SGHKS and CDR2 is YYEKEE (reference sequence). DNA of the CDR3: TGTGCCAGCAGCTTGAGGGGGAGCCAAGAGACCCAGTACTTC. This sequence encodes CASSLRGSQETQYF.

The rearrangement joins TRBV19 to TRBJ2-7; the D is unclear. CDR1 is LNHDA, CDR2 SQIVND, per germline (reference sequence). The CDR3 consists of 14 residues. V was shortened by 3 bases and J by 3 bases, with 12 bases between the two germline ends. CDR3 DNA: TGTGCCAGTAGTATTGGGCAGTCCGTCTACGAGCAGTACTTC. Its protein is CASSIGQSVYEQYF.

This clone appeared once. The gene calls are TRBV5-3 and TRBJ2-7; perhaps TRBD2 as D (6 bases). TRBV5-3 is labeled an ORF, and its function is uncertain. The CDR3 contains 10 residues. The CDR3 region is CVAGGGEQYF. The CDR3 nucleotides are TGTGTCGCGGGTGGAGGGGAGCAGTACTTC.

The chain combines TRBV10-2 with TRBJ2-1, with TRBD2 matching over 13 bases. The junction had 4 bases not matched to a gene; V was cut back by 3 bases and J by 2 bases. The CDR3 is 17 amino acids. Germline V gene sequence: CDR1 WSHSY, CDR2 SAAADI. CDR3 sequence (DNA): TGCGCCAGCAGTGAAGGACTAGCGGGAGCCCCCTACAATGAGCAGTTCTTC. Protein: CASSEGLAGAPYNEQFF.

The chain couples TRBV6-1 to TRBJ2-3, with D hard to call. The CDR3 is 16 residues long. Germline CDR1 reads MNHNS; CDR2 reads SASEGT. Trimming took off 2 bases at V and 1 base at J, with 13 bases between the two ends. The CDR3 region has the DNA TGTGCCAGCAGTGAAAGTGTTGGTTGGGGCACAGATACGCAGTATTTT. It translates to CASSESVGWGTDTQYF.

Turning to this clone: A much larger clone lies a single base off, so this may be a read error. CDR3 bases: TGCGCCAGCAGCCCGGGACTAGTTTCAGATACGCAGTATTTT. Protein sequence: CASSPGLVSDTQYF. V is TRBV5-1 and J is TRBJ2-3; 8 positions match TRBD2. V gave up 4 bases and J gave up 4 bases; unmatched junction bases: 5. Germline-derived CDR1 and CDR2 are SGHRS and YFSETQ. The length of the CDR3 is 14 residues.

The CDR3 coding sequence is TGTGCCAGCAGTTTATCACAGGGGAATAATGAAAAACTGTTTTTT. Its protein is CASSLSQGNNEKLFF. This sequence joins TRBV28 and TRBJ1-4, with 7 bases that match TRBD1. V shed 1 base and J 4 bases; nucleotides not matched to a gene: 3. CDR1 MDHEN and CDR2 SYDVKM come from the germline V gene. The CDR3 spans 15 residues.

This clone was counted only a few times. Other DNA sequences in this specimen translate into the identical CDR3. V gene TRBV7-2 combines with J gene TRBJ2-7, with D possibly being TRBD1 (6 bases). CDR3 size: 15 residues. Per germline, CDR1 SGHTA and CDR2 FQGNSA. Trimming left V 4 bases short and J 6 bases short, with 19 bases between. The CDR3 here is CASSSPTSTGREQYF. CDR3 bases: TGTGCCAGCAGCTCACCGACTTCTACAGGGCGCGAGCAGTACTTC.

Of note for this clone: This may be a read error, as it is one base from a much larger clone. The rearrangement links TRBV18 to TRBJ2-5; maybe TRBD1 (6 bases). CDR1 and CDR2 from the germline V gene are KGHSH and LQKENI. The CDR3 is 13 residues long. The CDR3 nucleotides read TGTGTCAGCTCACCAGGGGTCCAAGAGACCCAGTACTTC. As protein: CVSSPGVQETQYF.

This clone came up many times. The V gene is TRBV6-5, the J gene TRBJ2-2, with TRBD2 identical over 14 bases. J gave up 9 bases and V 4 bases, and 7 bases lay outside the gene matches. The CDR3 loop spans 16 amino acids. The germline CDR1 and CDR2 sequences are MNHEY and SVGAGI. The CDR3 loop is CASSSTGTSGSRELFF. The DNA for the CDR3 is TGTGCCAGCAGTTCAACCGGGACTAGCGGGAGTAGGGAGCTGTTTTTT.

The chain employs TRBV5-4 and TRBJ2-2; possibly TRBD1 for D (5 bases). V dropped 1 base and J dropped 5 bases, with 6 bases sitting between them. The CDR3 covers 13 residues. Looked up from germline, CDR1 is SGHNT and CDR2 is YYREEE (reference sequence). CDR3 DNA sequence: TGTGCCAGCAGCTTGAGGACAACCGGGGAGCTGTTTTTT. This gives the protein CASSLRTTGELFF.

The chain employs TRBV5-1 and TRBJ1-3; no clear D gene. Trimming shortened V by 0 bases and J by 4 bases, and 8 bases separated the two germline ends. CDR1 and CDR2 from the germline V gene are SGHRS and YFSETQ. The CDR3 covers 14 residues. The CDR3 bases are TGCGCCAGCAGCTTGGCCGGTTTGGGAAACACCATATATTTT. Encoded protein: CASSLAGLGNTIYF.

This chain joins TRBV18 and TRBJ1-4, with 11 positions matching TRBD1. The J segment lost 7 bases and the V segment lost 3 bases, leaving 1 base of the junction unmatched. This CDR3 is 14 amino acids long. The germline V gene encodes CDR1 KGHSH and CDR2 LQKENI. The CDR3 bases are TGTGCCAGCTCACCGGGACAGGGGGGTGAAAAACTGTTTTTT. Translated: CASSPGQGGEKLFF.

V is TRBV28 and J is TRBJ1-3, with 10 bases that match TRBD1. Germline V gives CDR1 MDHEN, CDR2 SYDVKM. Trimming cost V 7 bases and J 6 bases; bases outside gene matches: 9. The CDR3 contains 15 residues. Written as DNA, the CDR3 is TGTGCCAGCACCCTCTCGACAGGGGGCCTAAACACCATATATTTT. Amino acid sequence: CASTLSTGGLNTIYF.

In this sample, this clone turned up a few times. The chain combines TRBV11-3 with TRBJ1-1; no reliable D call. This CDR3 is built from 13 residues. The germline CDR1 and CDR2 sequences are SGHNT and YENEEA. V was cut by 3 bases and J by 2 bases, with 7 bases left in between. This CDR3 is CASSFRENTEAFF. The CDR3, as DNA: TGTGCCAGCAGCTTTAGGGAAAACACTGAAGCTTTCTTT. Using reference TRBV11-3 and TRBJ1-1 for the parts outside the CDR3, the full variable domain is EAGVVQSPRYKIIEKKQPVAFWCNPISGHNTLYWYLQNLGQGPELLIRYENEEAVDDSQLPKDRFSAERLKGVDSTLKIQPAELGDSAVYLCASSFRENTEAFFGQGTRLTVV.

The chain links TRBV6-1 to TRBJ2-7, with TRBD2 matching over 10 bases. J gave up 4 bases and V 4 bases, and 4 bases lay outside the gene matches. The germline CDR1 and CDR2 sequences are MNHNS and SASEGT. This CDR3 contains 14 residues. CDR3 sequence (DNA): TGTGCCAGCAGTGCCCTTAGCGGGAGGTACGAGCAGTACTTC. It yields the protein CASSALSGRYEQYF.

The chain carries TRBV18 and TRBJ2-5, with 8 bases identical to TRBD1. The CDR3 sequence is 15 residues long. J lost 2 bases, V lost 2 bases, and 4 bases had no gene match. Per germline, CDR1 KGHSH and CDR2 LQKENI. For the CDR3, the DNA is TGTGCCAGCTCACCAACAGGGGGGTTACAAGAGACCCAGTACTTC. Translating gives CASSPTGGLQETQYF.

The J gene is TRBJ2-1, the V gene TRBV6-1; TRBD2 is a possible D gene (6 bases). Germline V gene lookup returns CDR1 MNHNS and CDR2 SASEGT. The CDR3 is made up of 13 amino acids. V was shortened by 5 bases and J by 7 bases, with 12 bases between the two germline ends. CDR3 amino acids: CASSSGLLNEQFF. The CDR3 nucleotides are TGTGCCAGCAGTTCGGGACTCCTAAATGAGCAGTTCTTC.

In DNA, the CDR3 is TGTGCCAGCTCACCCTGGGTGCAGAACACTGAAGCTTTCTTT. This codes for CASSPWVQNTEAFF. J is TRBJ1-1 and V is TRBV18; D is uncertain. This CDR3 contains 14 residues. CDR1 KGHSH and CDR2 LQKENI come from the germline V gene. V gave up 3 bases and J gave up 1 base, with 9 bases separating them.

This sequence joins TRBV5-6 and TRBJ2-5; 10 bases align to TRBD1. Germline loops: CDR1 SGHDT, CDR2 YYEEEE. After removal of 0 bases from V and 5 bases from J, the junction contained 10 bases not matched to a gene. The CDR3 is made up of 17 amino acids. The CDR3 here is CASSLAARTGGMETQYF. CDR3 coding DNA: TGTGCCAGCAGCTTGGCCGCTCGGACAGGGGGAATGGAGACCCAGTACTTC.

This sequence joins TRBV28 and TRBJ1-5, with D perhaps matching TRBD1 (6 bases). The CDR3 consists of 15 residues. Germline CDR1 reads MDHEN; CDR2 reads SYDVKM. V was shortened by 6 bases and J by 2 bases, with 14 bases between the two germline ends. CDR3 sequence reads: CASSYTGWGNQPQHF. In nucleotides, the CDR3 is TGTGCCAGCAGCTATACAGGGTGGGGCAATCAGCCCCAGCATTTT.

The chain is built from TRBV10-1 and TRBJ2-3; unclear D gene. Germline assignment: CDR1 WNHNN and CDR2 SYGVQD (reference sequence). CDR3 size: 11 residues. Trimming took 2 bases from V and 6 from J, leaving 3 bases between them. For the CDR3, the DNA is TGCGCCAGCAGTGAGGGGGATACGCAGTATTTT. Residues: CASSEGDTQYF.

The chain joins TRBV27 to TRBJ2-7; 9 nucleotides match TRBD1. The V gene's germline CDR1 is MNHEY and CDR2 SMNVEV (reference sequence). The junction had 5 bases not matched to a gene; V was cut back by 6 bases and J by 2 bases. CDR3 length equals 14 residues. Here the CDR3 DNA reads TGTGCCAGCAGGCGAGGGACAGGGACCTACGAGCAGTACTTC. As protein: CASRRGTGTYEQYF.

In its sample, this clone was seen once. This sequence joins TRBV5-1 and TRBJ2-6, with D hard to call. Germline CDR1 reads SGHRS; CDR2 reads YFSETQ. This CDR3 contains 13 residues. V was shortened by 5 bases and J by 0 bases, with 3 bases between the two germline ends. The chain's CDR3 is CASRDSGANVLTF. As DNA, the CDR3 is TGCGCCAGCAGGGACTCTGGGGCCAACGTCCTGACTTTC.

This chain connects TRBV18 to TRBJ1-5; 7 bases match TRBD1. In germline, CDR1 is KGHSH, CDR2 LQKENI. CDR3 size: 16 residues. V lost 5 bases and J lost 0; bases outside the gene matches: 7. CDR3 region: CASSEGQASSNQPQHF. The CDR3 DNA reads TGTGCCAGCTCAGAAGGACAGGCATCTAGCAATCAGCCCCAGCATTTT.

The rearrangement links TRBV7-8 to TRBJ2-7, with D perhaps TRBD1 or TRBD2 (7 bases each). There are 14 residues in the CDR3. V was cut by 10 bases and J by 2 bases, with 18 bases left in between. Germline assignment: CDR1 SGHVS and CDR2 FQNEAQ. CDR3 residues: CATSGGAGPYEQYF. In nucleotides, the CDR3 is TGTGCCACCTCAGGGGGGGCCGGTCCCTACGAGCAGTACTTC.

The chain carries TRBV27 and TRBJ1-3; a possible D gene is TRBD1 (5 bases). The CDR3 has 14 residues. Between the trimmed V and J ends, which lost 6 bases and 2 bases, there was a span of 11 bases. The germline V gene encodes CDR1 MNHEY and CDR2 SMNVEV (reference sequence). DNA of the CDR3: TGTGCCAGCAGCCCCGTAGGGGCTGGAAACACCATATATTTT. Encoded protein: CASSPVGAGNTIYF.